This T cell receptor beta chain originates from a study of Graves' ophthalmopathy and Graves' hyperthyroidism (dated by TCRdb to 2017 to 2018). For the study in its entirety: Peripheral blood was collected at initial diagnosis, before any treatment. To tell Graves' ophthalmopathy apart from Graves' hyperthyroidism, and to predict which patients would progress to ophthalmopathy, the study relied on TCR beta repertoire signatures. In total, around 140 blood samples were TCR-sequenced: around 42 ophthalmopathy, some 80 hyperthyroidism and some 17 hyperthyroidism-to-ophthalmopathy patients. A discovery set of 95 to 100 patients (43 ophthalmopathy, 55 to 60 stable hyperthyroidism) was enrolled to explore V-J signatures distinguishing ophthalmopathy from hyperthyroidism. For independent validation, a separate cohort was made up of approximately 18 hyperthyroidism patients plus 17 patients who later progressed from hyperthyroidism to ophthalmopathy. T-cell repertoires of thyroid tissue and blood were compared in more than five hyperthyroidism patients. Following sampling, methimazole starting at 30 mg daily was administered to hyperthyroidism patients, and high-dose intravenous methylprednisolone was administered to ophthalmopathy patients. The roughly 94 discovery patients were randomly split 7:3 into training and test sets. Here is what the overall study found, with its caveats: The 13-signature model separated ophthalmopathy from stable hyperthyroidism with around 90% sensitivity and about 81% specificity in cross-validation, and 80%/75% in the test set. In validation, the model predicted ophthalmopathy progression with about 71% sensitivity and about 73% specificity; 12 predicted patients were CT-confirmed with GO in a median of approximately 6.5 months. No statistical method was used to set the sample size in advance, and the investigators knew which group each participant was assigned to. Most of the expanded thyroid clonotypes with a frequency above 0.001 were also detected in blood, and it was suggested that the thyroid immune response may be reflected by blood repertoires.

There are 13 amino acids in the CDR3, from cysteine to phenylalanine inclusive. The entry retains the CDR3 DNA only, 39 bases that are in frame from base 1. V loses 5 bases at its end and J loses 1 base; junction bases beyond the gene matches: 1. This clonotype was observed many times. Its cognate antigen has yet to be identified. Base qualities are not recorded, but no much larger clone differs from it by a single base. Patients with ophthalmopathy had moderately to severely active disease, with a Clinical Activity Score of 3 or more, a NOSPECS grade of 4 or more, and a disease duration of less than 3 months. Patients were excluded if they had other autoimmune diseases, uncontrolled infections, pregnancy or lactation. Diagnosis relied on clinical symptoms, serum thyroxine, TRAb, thyroid ultrasound and orbital computed tomography. Using Ficoll-Paque density gradient centrifugation, PBMCs were isolated from about 9.4 ml of fresh peripheral blood. Total RNA was extracted using Trizol reagent, and RNA quality was checked on an Agilent 2100 Bioanalyzer.

For repertoire sequencing, TCR beta CDR3 regions were amplified from RNA transcripts. HTBI primers and the Qiagen OneStep RT-PCR kit were used in a first-round RT-PCR, which was followed by a second-round multiplex PCR, size selection and purification. Sequencing of the libraries was carried out on an Illumina HiSeq2000 in paired-end mode with 100 bp reads. The paper's data handling went like this. SOAPnuke was used to process the reads, throwing out any read that had adapters, had uncalled bases, had a mean Phred below 15, or lacked an exact constant-primer or identifier match. High-quality paired reads were merged with COPE v1.2.5. Clonotypes were defined as unique nucleotide sequences and were aligned to IMGT TRB V, D and J references using MiTCR v1.1. Analysis was restricted to V-J combinations with a frequency above 0.0001, which covered about 99% of repertoires. For each V-J combination, a TCR clonal expansion and chaos score was defined as the ratio of F50 clonal expansion to chaos observed in the TCRdist matrix. Welch's t-statistics and random forest were used to reduce the features to around 13 V-J combinations, which were then used as input to a naive Bayes classifier. The similarity between thyroid and blood repertoires was quantified using the Morisita-Horn index. TCRdb reprocessing: public reads trimmed at Q25 with fastp, clones called with MiXCR, in-frame beta chains kept. A single entry per CDR3 protein holds the most common genes and DNA from its merged rows. What appears here as the V and J calls and clone size reflects TCRdb's work, not the paper's. The sample data list 150,000 to 200,000 distinct CDR3 sequences, and around two fifths of these were observed just once. The ten largest clones add up to roughly 8.9% of the sample.

Material for sequencing was peripheral blood. The clonotype was recovered from a man aged 25-45 years with Graves' ophthalmopathy. Donor details come from another sample of the same person, matched by shared clones. Recombination joined TRBV12-3 or TRBV12-4 with TRBJ1-1; 7 bases in the junction line up with TRBD1. CDR3 loop: CASSRQGNTEAFF. The DNA sequence is TGTGCCAGCAGTCGACAGGGGAACACTGAAGCTTTCTTT.